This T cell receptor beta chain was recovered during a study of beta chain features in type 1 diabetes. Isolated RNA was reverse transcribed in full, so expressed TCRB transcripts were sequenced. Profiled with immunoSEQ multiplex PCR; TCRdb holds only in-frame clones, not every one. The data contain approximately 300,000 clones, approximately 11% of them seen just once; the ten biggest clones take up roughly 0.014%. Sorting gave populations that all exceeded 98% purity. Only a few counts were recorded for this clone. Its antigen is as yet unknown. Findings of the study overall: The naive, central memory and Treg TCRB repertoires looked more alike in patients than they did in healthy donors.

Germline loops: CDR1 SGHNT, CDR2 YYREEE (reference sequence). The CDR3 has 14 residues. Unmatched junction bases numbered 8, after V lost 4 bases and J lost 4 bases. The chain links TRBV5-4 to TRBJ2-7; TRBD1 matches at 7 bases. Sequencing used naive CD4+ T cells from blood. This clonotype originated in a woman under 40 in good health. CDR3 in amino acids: CASSTGQRDYEQYF. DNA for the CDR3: TGTGCCAGCAGCACGGGACAGAGAGATTACGAGCAGTACTTC.